The 2 T cell receptor beta chains below all came from one sample that was sequenced in a study of blood T cell repertoires in COVID-19. The data were produced by immunoSEQ multiplex PCR, yet TCRdb's version contains in-frame clones alone and is incomplete. Seen here are over 200,000 clones, around four fifths observed once, and the top ten hold approximately 8.1%. The sample was peripheral blood. The receptors derive from a woman between 45 and 65 years old with active or convalescent COVID-19.

The J gene is TRBJ2-1, the V gene TRBV4-1; 13 positions agree with TRBD2. The germline V gene encodes CDR1 MGHRA and CDR2 YSYEKL. The CDR3 is made up of 15 amino acids. The ends lost 3 bases at V and 10 bases at J; junction bases unmatched: 6. The CDR3 sequence is CASSHRLAGGREQFF. The CDR3 DNA is TGCGCCAGCAGCCACCGACTAGCGGGAGGAAGGGAGCAGTTCTTC.

This rearrangement joins TRBV7-9 to TRBJ1-2; 10 nucleotides line up with TRBD1. V trimming: 3 bases; J trimming: 4 bases; junction bases outside the gene matches: 8. The germline CDR1 and CDR2 sequences are SEHNR and FQNEAQ (reference sequence). This CDR3 is built from 16 residues. In DNA, the CDR3 is TGTGCCAGCAGCTTCTCTGGGACAGGGGCCCCCTATGGCTACACCTTC. Its protein product is CASSFSGTGAPYGYTF.